This passage covers 32 T cell receptor beta chains from one sample sequenced in a study of CD8 T cells in ankylosing spondylitis (dated by TCRdb to about 2017). General study outcomes and caveats: Blood from ankylosing spondylitis patients appeared to be characterized by a TCR beta motif composed of several highly homologous amino acid variants.

These receptors have no identified antigens. Library method: 5' RACE. Instrument used: Illumina HiSeq 2500. TCRdb reprocessing: public reads trimmed at Q25 with fastp, clones called with MiXCR, in-frame beta chains kept. Rows are combined by CDR3 protein, so each entry shows the most common genes and DNA. In this sample the table shows a few hundred thousand distinct CDR3 sequences, 8% of which occur a single time. The ten largest clones capture more than 14% of the sample. Sequenced material: blood, either unsorted or a sorted T cell fraction (not recorded which). These TCRs come from a male donor with ankylosing spondylitis.

The genes are TRBV20-1 and TRBJ2-7; D not certain. CDR1 and CDR2 from the germline V gene are DFQATT and SNEGSKA (reference sequence). Trimming left V 4 bases short and J 5 bases short, with 27 bases between. This CDR3 spans 17 amino acids. This CDR3 is CSAIRWATIRRGDEQYF. The CDR3 DNA reads TGCAGTGCTATAAGATGGGCTACGATTAGGCGCGGAGACGAGCAGTACTTC.

In its sample, this clonotype was seen a few times. The V gene is TRBV7-6, the J gene TRBJ2-1; D remains unclear. V was pared by 1 base and J by 5 bases, with 12 bases between. Germline CDR1 reads SGHVS; CDR2 reads FNYEAQ. The CDR3 runs to 15 residues. The CDR3 region has the DNA TGTGCCAGCAGCTTAGTAGGCGCGCCGGACAATGAGCAGTTCTTC. It codes for CASSLVGAPDNEQFF.

Ten or more counts support this clonotype. CDR3 bases: TGTGCCAGCACCCTGAGGGGGTATCAGTCTGAAGCTTTCTTT. As protein: CASTLRGYQSEAFF. This chain uses TRBV12-3 or TRBV12-4 with TRBJ1-1, with a possible D match to TRBD1 (6 bases). V lost 7 bases and J lost 6, with 18 bases in between. This CDR3 comprises 14 residues.

This clonotype was seen a handful of times. The J gene is TRBJ1-1, the V gene TRBV6-1; weak D call: TRBD1 (6 bases). The length of the CDR3 is 13 residues. CDR1 and CDR2 from the germline V gene are MNHNS and SASEGT. V was trimmed by 6 bases and J by 8 bases, leaving 16 bases between them. The CDR3, as DNA: TGTGCCAGCAGAACCGGGACACCGATCGAAGCTTTCTTT. Translated, it gives CASRTGTPIEAFF.

This rearrangement joins TRBV7-6 to TRBJ2-3; 11 nucleotides match TRBD2. The CDR3 totals 19 residues. CDR1 and CDR2 (germline): SGHVS, FNYEAQ. V shed 2 bases, J shed 6 bases, and the junction held 16 bases outside the gene matches. This chain's CDR3 is CASSLIGLAGGPDSDTQYF. The CDR3 DNA sequence: TGTGCCAGCAGCTTAATCGGGCTAGCGGGAGGCCCAGATTCGGATACGCAGTATTTT.

The V call is TRBV10-3, the J call TRBJ2-7; D is unclear. The CDR3 consists of 14 residues. Trimming took 0 bases from V and 1 from J, leaving 7 bases between them. The germline V gene encodes CDR1 ENHRY and CDR2 SYGVKD. This chain's CDR3 is CAISESQSSYEQYF. CDR3 bases: TGTGCCATCAGTGAGTCCCAGAGTTCCTACGAGCAGTACTTC.

This clonotype occurred many times. J is TRBJ1-2 and V is TRBV6-6; the D gene is possibly TRBD1 (6 bases). Germline V gene sequence: CDR1 MNHNY, CDR2 SVGAGI (reference sequence). V lost 4 bases, J lost 6 bases, and 9 bases lay in between. CDR3 length equals 12 residues. Here the CDR3 reads CASSSGADGYTF. Written as DNA, the CDR3 is TGTGCCAGCAGTTCGGGGGCCGATGGCTACACCTTC.

The V gene is TRBV11-2, the J gene TRBJ1-2; tentatively, D is TRBD1 (5 bases). V was pared by 1 base and J by 8 bases, with 11 bases between. Germline-derived CDR1 and CDR2 are SGHAT and FQNNGV. CDR3 length equals 13 residues. CDR3 sequence (DNA): TGTGCCAGCAGCTTAGCTCGGGGCGCGGGCTACACCTTC. It is translated as CASSLARGAGYTF.

This clonotype came up many times. The genes are TRBV2 and TRBJ2-1; 7 bases line up with TRBD2. Germline V gene lookup returns CDR1 SNHLY and CDR2 FYNNEI. V gave up 4 bases and J gave up 2 bases; unmatched junction bases: 8. The CDR3 totals 16 residues. CDR3 nucleotides: TGTGCCAGCAGTGTCCCAGGACTAGGTCCCTACAATGAGCAGTTCTTC. It encodes CASSVPGLGPYNEQFF.

This clonotype has a count of ten or more. The chain employs TRBV29-1 and TRBJ2-5; D may be TRBD1 or TRBD2 (6 bases each). Germline CDR1 is SQVTM and CDR2 is ANQGSEA. V shed 4 bases and J shed 5 bases, with 17 bases lying between them. This CDR3 spans 14 amino acids. DNA for the CDR3: TGCAGCGTTGGGAACTCGGGGGCCTGGGAGACCCAGTACTTC. Protein sequence: CSVGNSGAWETQYF. Full variable domain (outside the CDR3, taken from reference TRBV29-1 and TRBJ2-5): SAVISQKPSRDICQRGTSLTIQCQVDSQVTMMFWYRQQPGQSLTLIATANQGSEATYESGFVIDKFPISRPNLTFSTLTVSNMSPEDSSIYLCSVGNSGAWETQYFGPGTRLLVL.

This clonotype turned up a few times. The V gene is TRBV25-1, the J gene TRBJ2-1; tentative D call: TRBD2 (7 bases). Trimming pared 2 bases from V and 9 bases from J, leaving 20 bases between. Germline CDR1 reads MGHDK; CDR2 reads SYGVNS. The CDR3 has 16 amino acids. The chain's CDR3 is CASSEVGVRGAIEQFF. The DNA for the CDR3 is TGTGCCAGCAGTGAAGTGGGGGTCCGGGGGGCGATTGAGCAGTTCTTC.

Ten or more counts support this clonotype. This chain links TRBV7-8 with TRBJ2-1; weak D call: TRBD1 (6 bases). Germline CDR1 and CDR2: SGHVS and FQNEAQ. CDR3 length: 13 amino acids. Deletions cut 5 bases from V and 5 bases from J, with 10 bases between. CDR3 bases: TGTGCCAGCAGCGCCCACAGGGACAATGAGCAGTTCTTC. The encoded protein is CASSAHRDNEQFF.

This clonotype was picked up many times. The CDR3 DNA reads TGCGCCAGCAGCTTGGGGACTAGCGGGAGTTCCTACAATGAGCAGTTCTTC. It encodes CASSLGTSGSSYNEQFF. V and J are TRBV5-1 and TRBJ2-1; 13 bases agree with TRBD2. Trimming cost V 0 bases and J 1 base; bases outside gene matches: 1. This CDR3 is 17 amino acids long. Germline CDR1 and CDR2: SGHRS and YFSETQ.

This clonotype was seen ten or more times. The chain employs TRBV28 and TRBJ1-1; TRBD1 agrees at 7 bases. CDR3 length equals 12 residues. Germline-derived CDR1 and CDR2 are MDHEN and SYDVKM. V gave up 6 bases and J gave up 6 bases; unmatched junction bases: 4. Here the CDR3 DNA reads TGTGCCAGCAGGATCGACAGGGCTGAAGCTTTCTTT. This sequence encodes CASRIDRAEAFF.

Only a few counts were recorded for this clonotype. The chain is built from TRBV7-9 and TRBJ1-6, with no clear D. Germline CDR1 and CDR2: SEHNR and FQNEAQ (reference sequence). The CDR3 totals 15 residues. V lost 5 bases, J lost 6 bases, and 14 bases lay in between. The CDR3 DNA is TGTGCCAGCAGCACAACCGGCAGGTTTAATTCACCCCTCCACTTT. Translation gives CASSTTGRFNSPLHF. Variable domain in full (rest from reference TRBV7-9 and TRBJ1-6): DTGVSQNPRHKITKRGQNVTFRCDPISEHNRLYWYRQTLGQGPEFLTYFQNEAQLEKSRLLSDRFSAERPKGSFSTLEIQRTEQGDSAMYLCASSTTGRFNSPLHFGNGTRLTVT.

This clonotype was seen only a few times. This sequence joins TRBV11-3 and TRBJ2-7; a possible D gene is TRBD2 (5 bases). In germline, CDR1 is SGHNT, CDR2 YENEEA. This CDR3 is built from 15 residues. Between the trimmed V and J ends, which lost 2 bases and 4 bases, there was a span of 15 bases. CDR3 amino acids: CASSLWSGEKYEQYF. CDR3 coding DNA: TGTGCCAGCAGCTTATGGTCCGGGGAAAAATACGAGCAGTACTTC.

This clonotype was counted at least ten times. This chain links TRBV18 with TRBJ2-3, with D possibly being TRBD2 (5 bases). The CDR3 consists of 15 residues. Germline V gene data show CDR1 as KGHSH and CDR2 as LQKENI. Trimming cost V 3 bases and J 1 base, with 11 bases left between them. Written as DNA, the CDR3 is TGTGCCAGCTCACCGAGGGTTCTGGGCACAGATACGCAGTATTTT. Translated: CASSPRVLGTDTQYF.

J is TRBJ1-3 and V is TRBV5-1; a weak D match, TRBD1 (5 bases). CDR1 and CDR2 from the germline V gene are SGHRS and YFSETQ. The CDR3 loop spans 13 amino acids. V shed 4 bases and J shed 7 bases, with 12 bases lying between them. The CDR3 bases are TGCGCCAGCAGCCTTTTGGGGACGAACACCATATATTTT. It encodes CASSLLGTNTIYF.

There are many counts of this clonotype. V is TRBV7-9 and J is TRBJ2-1; weak D call: TRBD1 (6 bases). V dropped 6 bases and J dropped 4 bases, with 10 bases sitting between them. The CDR3 totals 13 residues. The germline V gene has CDR1 SEHNR and CDR2 FQNEAQ (reference sequence). CDR3 loop: CASRGDNYNEQFF. CDR3 bases: TGTGCCAGCAGGGGGGACAATTACAATGAGCAGTTCTTC.

This clonotype was found a few times. This chain joins TRBV5-1 and TRBJ2-2; perhaps TRBD2 as D (5 bases). Trimming took 0 bases from V and 4 from J, leaving 16 bases between them. CDR3 length: 17 amino acids. Germline CDR1 reads SGHRS; CDR2 reads YFSETQ. Here the CDR3 reads CASSLGVASFSTGELFF. CDR3 in DNA: TGCGCCAGCAGCTTGGGGGTAGCGTCGTTTTCCACCGGGGAGCTGTTTTTT.

This clonotype has more than one count but fewer than ten. The gene calls are TRBV5-1 and TRBJ2-1, with 10 bases that match TRBD2. Unmatched junction bases numbered 7, after V lost 0 bases and J lost 4 bases. Germline V lookup: CDR1 SGHRS, CDR2 YFSETQ. The length of the CDR3 is 17 residues. The CDR3 is CASSLAASSGRYNEQFF. The CDR3 DNA follows: TGCGCCAGCAGCTTGGCCGCGAGTAGCGGGAGGTACAATGAGCAGTTCTTC.

This clonotype was seen only a few times. The V and J genes are TRBV4-2 and TRBJ2-1; TRBD2 matches at 9 bases. With V trimmed by 0 bases and J by 0 bases, 6 bases remained unmatched. From germline, CDR1 is LGHNA and CDR2 YNFKEQ. This CDR3 comprises 18 residues. CDR3 in amino acids: CASSQDPASGASYNEQFF. The CDR3 DNA reads TGTGCCAGCAGCCAAGATCCCGCTAGCGGGGCCTCCTACAATGAGCAGTTCTTC.

This clonotype has only a few counts. The chain has TRBV6-2 or TRBV6-3 and TRBJ2-7; 8 bases agree with TRBD2. The CDR3 extends over 15 amino acids. Per the germline V gene, CDR1 is MNHEY and CDR2 is SVGEGT. Losses at the gene ends were 1 base for V and 3 bases for J; bases not matched to a gene: 5. CDR3 nucleotide sequence: TGTGCCAGCAGTTACTTCGCTAGCGGGCACTACGAGCAGTACTTC. It specifies CASSYFASGHYEQYF.

This clonotype has a count of ten or more. The J gene is TRBJ2-1, the V gene TRBV27, with 9 positions matching TRBD2. Germline V gene lookup returns CDR1 MNHEY and CDR2 SMNVEV (reference sequence). V shed 4 bases, J shed 5 bases, and the junction held 6 bases outside the gene matches. CDR3 length: 15 residues. The CDR3 loop is CASSSIAGVNNEQFF. CDR3 nucleotides: TGTGCCAGCAGTTCAATAGCGGGAGTCAACAATGAGCAGTTCTTC.

There are many counts of this clonotype. The chain has TRBV2 and TRBJ2-1; a possible D gene is TRBD2 (5 bases). This CDR3 contains 17 residues. Germline CDR1 SNHLY, CDR2 FYNNEI. V lost 2 bases to trimming and J lost 0 bases, with 14 bases between them. CDR3 in amino acids: CASSESLAEYSYNEQFF. The CDR3 DNA follows: TGTGCCAGCAGTGAAAGCCTAGCTGAATACTCCTACAATGAGCAGTTCTTC. The full variable domain, in which reference TRBV2 and TRBJ2-1 provide the parts outside the CDR3, is EPEVTQTPSHQVTQMGQEVILRCVPISNHLYFYWYRQILGQKVEFLVSFYNNEISEKSEIFDDQFSVERPDGSNFTLKIRSTKLEDSAMYFCASSESLAEYSYNEQFFGPGTRLTVL.

This clonotype was detected many times. CDR3 nucleotide sequence: TGTGCCAGCAGTGCCGACAGAAACACCGGGGAGCTGTTTTTT. It is translated as CASSADRNTGELFF. The V call is TRBV6-4, the J call TRBJ2-2; maybe TRBD1 (5 bases). Between the trimmed V and J ends, which lost 4 bases and 2 bases, there was a span of 8 bases. The CDR3 totals 14 residues. The germline gives CDR1 MRHNA, CDR2 SNTAGT.

This clonotype came up many times. V is TRBV27 and J is TRBJ2-7, with 10 bases identical to TRBD2. Germline CDR1 is MNHEY and CDR2 is SMNVEV (reference sequence). V was clipped by 4 bases and J by 4 bases; unmatched bases: 10. This CDR3 has 16 residues. The CDR3 DNA reads as TGTGCCAGCAGTTCATTCGGGACTAGCGTGTGGTACGAGCAGTACTTC. This translates into CASSSFGTSVWYEQYF.

The chain recombines TRBV7-9 with TRBJ2-5; 7 bases agree with TRBD2. From germline, CDR1 is SEHNR and CDR2 FQNEAQ (reference sequence). The CDR3 consists of 15 residues. The J segment lost 2 bases and the V segment lost 4 bases, leaving 7 bases of the junction unmatched. The CDR3 DNA follows: TGTGCCAGCAGCTCCGACCTAGCGGCACAAGAGACCCAGTACTTC. It codes for CASSSDLAAQETQYF.

Regarding this clonotype: The junction and the germline gene differ at one end; a read error may be behind it. The V call is TRBV11-3, the J call TRBJ2-1, with 7 positions matching TRBD2. The CDR3 runs to 15 residues. Germline-derived CDR1 and CDR2 are SGHNT and YENEEA. CDR3 in amino acids: CAGSPSGNSYNEQFF. For the CDR3, the DNA is TGTGCCGGCAGCCCTAGCGGAAACTCCTACAATGAGCAGTTCTTC.

This clonotype was seen repeatedly, ten times or more. The chain joins TRBV29-1 to TRBJ1-1; D is perhaps TRBD1 (6 bases). The CDR3 sequence is 13 residues long. Germline V CDR1 and CDR2: SQVTM, ANQGSEA. V was shortened by 4 bases and J by 6 bases, with 15 bases between the two germline ends. The CDR3 sequence: CSVGRDNYAEAFF. CDR3 coding DNA: TGCAGCGTTGGGCGGGACAACTATGCTGAAGCTTTCTTT.

This clonotype was counted between two and nine times. V and J are TRBV7-9 and TRBJ2-1; either TRBD1 or TRBD2 may fit D (5 bases each). This CDR3 spans 13 amino acids. Deletions cut 4 bases from V and 6 bases from J, with 10 bases between. Germline V gives CDR1 SEHNR, CDR2 FQNEAQ (reference sequence). The CDR3 loop is CASSSPGTNEQFF. The CDR3 DNA sequence: TGTGCCAGCAGCTCGCCGGGGACCAATGAGCAGTTCTTC.

This clonotype was seen only a few times. The chain employs TRBV28 and TRBJ2-1; a weak D match, TRBD2 (6 bases). V was pared by 5 bases and J by 8 bases, with 19 bases between. Germline CDR1 MDHEN, CDR2 SYDVKM. This CDR3 is built from 15 residues. CDR3 sequence: CASSPWKGGRDEQFF. The CDR3 nucleotides are TGTGCCAGCAGTCCCTGGAAGGGAGGTCGGGATGAGCAGTTCTTC. The variable domain in full, with the rest retrieved from reference TRBV28 and TRBJ2-1, is DVKVTQSSRYLVKRTGEKVFLECVQDMDHENMFWYRQDPGLGLRLIYFSYDVKMKEKGDIPEGYSVSREKKERFSLILESASTNQTSMYLCASSPWKGGRDEQFFGPGTRLTVL.